This T cell receptor (beta chain) was captured in a study of control samples from healthy donors and cancer patients. The germline V gene encodes CDR1 WNHNN and CDR2 SYGVQD (reference sequence). The CDR3 sequence is 13 residues long. Trimming cost V 8 bases and J 3 bases, with 12 bases left between them. Profiling relied on immunoSEQ multiplex PCR, and the TCRdb table lists in-frame clones only, not all of them. The table lists 350,000 to 450,000 clones, more than 80% of them singletons. Sequencing input: PBMCs. The TCR originated in a middle-aged man with head and neck cancer. The rearrangement links TRBV10-1 to TRBJ2-3; D not resolved. CDR3 loop: CASSKFSTDTQYF. The CDR3 DNA sequence: TGCGCCAGCTCCAAATTCTCGACAGATACGCAGTATTTT.